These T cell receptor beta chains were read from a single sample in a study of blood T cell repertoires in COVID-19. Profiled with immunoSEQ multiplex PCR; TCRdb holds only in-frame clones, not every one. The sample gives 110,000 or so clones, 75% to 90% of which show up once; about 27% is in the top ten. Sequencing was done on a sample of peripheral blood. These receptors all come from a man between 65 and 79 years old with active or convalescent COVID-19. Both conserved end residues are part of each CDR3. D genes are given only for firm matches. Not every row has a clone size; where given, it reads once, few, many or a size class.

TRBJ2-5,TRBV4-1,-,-,CASSHAVVASPQETQYF,TGCGCCAGCAGCCACGCCGTGGTCGCGTCACCACAAGAGACCCAGTACTTC
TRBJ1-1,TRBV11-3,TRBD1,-,CASSNGVDRAEAFF,TGTGCCAGCAGCAATGGAGTTGACAGGGCTGAAGCTTTCTTT
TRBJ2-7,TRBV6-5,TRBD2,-,CASSPTLAASYEQYF,TGTGCCAGCAGTCCTACCCTAGCGGCCTCCTACGAGCAGTACTTC
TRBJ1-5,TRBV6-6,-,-,CASSLGLEYSNQPQHF,TGTGCCAGCAGTTTGGGCCTCGAGTATAGCAATCAGCCCCAGCATTTT
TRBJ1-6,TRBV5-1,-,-,CASSLGQSNSPLHF,TGCGCCAGCAGCTTGGGGCAGTCTAATTCACCCCTCCACTTT
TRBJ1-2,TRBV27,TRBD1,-,CASSAGQGFSGYTF,TGTGCCAGCAGTGCCGGACAGGGCTTCAGTGGCTACACCTTC
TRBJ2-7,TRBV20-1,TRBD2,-,CSASGASGYPYEQYF,TGCAGTGCCAGTGGTGCTAGCGGTTACCCCTACGAGCAGTACTTC
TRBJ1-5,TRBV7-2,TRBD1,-,CASSGQGYSNQPQHF,TGTGCCAGCAGTGGACAGGGGTATAGCAATCAGCCCCAGCATTTT
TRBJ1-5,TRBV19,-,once,CASSKQGISNQPQHF,TGTGCCAGTAGTAAACAGGGAATTAGCAATCAGCCCCAGCATTTT
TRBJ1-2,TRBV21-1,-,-,CASSKVITGPLYGYTF,TGTGCCAGCAGCAAAGTAATCACAGGCCCACTCTATGGCTACACCTTC
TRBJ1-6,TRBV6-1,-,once,CASSEIGGRGSPLHF,TGTGCCAGCAGTGAAATCGGGGGGCGCGGTTCACCCCTCCACTTT
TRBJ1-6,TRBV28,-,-,CASSLVDSPLHF,TGTGCCAGCAGTTTAGTAGATTCACCCCTCCACTTT
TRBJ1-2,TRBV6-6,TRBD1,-,CASINRQGADGYTF,TGTGCCAGCATAAATCGACAGGGGGCAGATGGCTACACCTTC
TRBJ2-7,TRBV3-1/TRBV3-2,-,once,CASSHRDNYEQYF,TGTGCCAGCAGCCACCGGGACAACTACGAGCAGTACTTC
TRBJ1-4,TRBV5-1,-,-,CASSWGVDMAATNEKLFF,TGCGCCAGCAGCTGGGGGGTAGATATGGCCGCAACTAATGAAAAACTGTTTTTT
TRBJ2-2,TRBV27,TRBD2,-,CASSSGLAGGLGELFF,TGTGCCAGCAGTTCCGGACTAGCGGGAGGACTCGGGGAGCTGTTTTTT
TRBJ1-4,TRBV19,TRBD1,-,CASSVGQVNEKLFF,TGTGCCAGTAGTGTCGGACAGGTGAATGAAAAACTGTTTTTT